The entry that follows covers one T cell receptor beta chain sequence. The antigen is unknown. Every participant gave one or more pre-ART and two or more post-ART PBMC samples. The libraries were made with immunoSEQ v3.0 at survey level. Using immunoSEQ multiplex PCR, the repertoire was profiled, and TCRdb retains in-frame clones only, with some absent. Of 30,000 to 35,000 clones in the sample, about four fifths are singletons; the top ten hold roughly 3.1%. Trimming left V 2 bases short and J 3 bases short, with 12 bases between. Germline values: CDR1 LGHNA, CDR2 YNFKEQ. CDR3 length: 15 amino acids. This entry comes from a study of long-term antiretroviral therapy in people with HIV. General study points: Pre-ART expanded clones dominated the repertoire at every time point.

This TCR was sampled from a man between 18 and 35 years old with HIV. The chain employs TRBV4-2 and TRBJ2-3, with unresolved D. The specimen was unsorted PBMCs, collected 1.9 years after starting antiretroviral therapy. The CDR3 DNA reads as TGTGCCAGCAGCCAAATACCCTTAGGGACAGATACGCAGTATTTT. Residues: CASSQIPLGTDTQYF.